The rows below give T cell receptor beta chains drawn from one sample of a study of blood T cell repertoires in COVID-19. TCRdb's copy holds only in-frame clones and misses some; the assay was immunoSEQ multiplex PCR. The sample includes 250,000 to 350,000 clones, about nine tenths of them seen just once. Sequences were obtained from peripheral blood. The receptors shown here come from a woman in her thirties or forties who had recovered from COVID-19. The CDR3 runs from the conserved cysteine through the conserved F or W. The D gene is left open where the match is weak. Rows give clone size only sometimes, using once, few, many, or a class for an expanded clone.

>NA|NA|TRBV18|TRBJ2-3
TGTGCCAGCTCACTTGGGGAGACAGATACGCAGTATTTT
CASSLGETDTQYF
>NA|TRBD2|TRBV2|TRBJ2-2
TGTGCCAGCAGTCCTGGTAGCGGGAGAGATGCCGGGGAGCTGTTTTTT
CASSPGSGRDAGELFF
>NA|TRBD1|TRBV11-2|TRBJ1-4
TGTGCCAGCAGCTTAGAGGCGGGGTTGGACAGGGACGAAAAACTGTTTTTT
CASSLEAGLDRDEKLFF
>NA|TRBD2|TRBV30|TRBJ2-3
TGTGCCTGGAGCCTAGCGGGCCTCCTCACAGATACGCAGTATTTT
CAWSLAGLLTDTQYF
>NA|TRBD1|TRBV9|TRBJ2-4
TGTGCCAGCAGCGTAGACCCCTCGGACAGGGGGCAAGGCAAAAACATTCAGTACTTC
CASSVDPSDRGQGKNIQYF
>NA|TRBD1|TRBV28|TRBJ2-7
TGTGCCAGCAGGGGGACAGGGGAGGGTTACGAGCAGTACTTC
CASRGTGEGYEQYF
>NA|TRBD2|TRBV7-8|TRBJ2-1
TGTGCCAGCAGCCTCTCACGGGTAGCGGGAGGAAATGAGCAGTTCTTC
CASSLSRVAGGNEQFF
>NA|NA|TRBV7-3|TRBJ2-5
TGTGCCAGCAGCATCACTGGGACTCCCGGTGAGACCCAGTACTTC
CASSITGTPGETQYF
>NA|NA|TRBV11-3|TRBJ1-6
TGTGCCAGCAGCTTAACAGGGCTCAGCTCACCCCTCCACTTT
CASSLTGLSSPLHF
>NA|NA|TRBV20-1|TRBJ1-1
TGCAGTGCTAGTGGTTTGAGTGACACTGAAGCTTTCTTT
CSASGLSDTEAFF
>NA|TRBD2|TRBV27|TRBJ2-1
TGTGCCAGCAGTCCCACGGCTAGCGGGAGGGCCGGTGAGCAGTTCTTC
CASSPTASGRAGEQFF
>NA|NA|TRBV5-1|TRBJ2-5
TGCGCCAGCAGCCCGCCGACCGGCGGAGAGACCCAGTACTTC
CASSPPTGGETQYF
>NA|NA|TRBV12-3/TRBV12-4|TRBJ2-7
TGTGCCAGCAGCCGCGGCCCGTACGAGCAGTACTTC
CASSRGPYEQYF
>once|TRBD1|TRBV3-1/TRBV3-2|TRBJ2-1
TGTGCCAGCAGCCAATTATTGCCGGGACAGGGGGACAATGAGCAGTTCTTC
CASSQLLPGQGDNEQFF
>NA|TRBD2|TRBV19|TRBJ2-3
TGTGCCAGTAGTATGGGACTAGCGGGAGAGACGGGCACAGATACGCAGTATTTT
CASSMGLAGETGTDTQYF
>NA|NA|TRBV2|TRBJ2-7
TGTGCCAGCATAAACAGCGGGGACAGGTCCTACGAGCAGTACTTC
CASINSGDRSYEQYF
>NA|NA|TRBV18|TRBJ1-6
TGTGCCAGCTCACCACCGGTGTCACAGGCGTATAATTCACCCCTCCACTTT
CASSPPVSQAYNSPLHF
>NA|TRBD2|TRBV7-3|TRBJ2-5
TGTGCCAGCAGCGCGAATGGAGGGAGGGGAGAGACCCAGTACTTC
CASSANGGRGETQYF
>NA|TRBD1|TRBV5-1|TRBJ1-1
TGCGCCAGCAGCCGACAGGGAGAGGACACTGAAGCTTTCTTT
CASSRQGEDTEAFF
>NA|NA|TRBV5-1|TRBJ1-4
TGCGCCAGCAGCTTGGGGAGTTCCCTTACTAATGAAAAACTGTTTTTT
CASSLGSSLTNEKLFF
>NA|NA|TRBV5-1|TRBJ1-5
TGCGCCAGCAGCCTGACACCGGGAACACATCAGCCCCAGCATTTT
CASSLTPGTHQPQHF
>NA|NA|TRBV3-1/TRBV3-2|TRBJ1-1
TGTGCCAGCAGCCGAAACGCAGGGTTCGCTTTCTTT
CASSRNAGFAFF
>NA|NA|TRBV28|TRBJ2-1
TGTGCCAGCAGTTTCCCCTGGAGTGGATACAATGAGCAGTTCTTC
CASSFPWSGYNEQFF
>few|NA|TRBV4-1|TRBJ1-3
TGCGCCAGCAGCCAAGGGGGGGGTCGAAGCTCTGGAAACACCATATATTTT
CASSQGGGRSSGNTIYF
>few|TRBD2|TRBV14|TRBJ2-2
TGTGCCAGCAGCCAACAAGCGGGAGTGGGCACCGGGGAGCTGTTTTTT
CASSQQAGVGTGELFF
>NA|NA|TRBV5-1|TRBJ2-1
TGCGCCAGCAGCTTGACCCCTGGGCGCGAGAGCTCCTACAATGAGCAGTTCTTC
CASSLTPGRESSYNEQFF
>NA|TRBD2|TRBV6-5|TRBJ2-1
TGTGCCAGCAGTTACTCGAGCAGCGGGACCTACAATGAGCAGTTCTTC
CASSYSSSGTYNEQFF
>once|TRBD1|TRBV6-1|TRBJ1-5
TGTGCCAGCAGTGAAGAAGTCAGGGGGGTTCGGCAGCCCCAGCATTTT
CASSEEVRGVRQPQHF
>NA|NA|TRBV3-1/TRBV3-2|TRBJ2-5
TGTGCCAGCAGCCAATCCGGGACAAGCCAAGAGACCCAGTACTTC
CASSQSGTSQETQYF
>NA|TRBD2|TRBV27|TRBJ2-3
TGTGCCAGCAGTTCGAGACTAGCGGGAGATCCGGATACGCAGTATTTT
CASSSRLAGDPDTQYF
>NA|TRBD2|TRBV7-8|TRBJ2-1
TGTGCCAGCAGCCAGGGACTAGCGTACCACAATGAGCAGTTCTTC
CASSQGLAYHNEQFF
>NA|NA|TRBV19|TRBJ1-5
TGTGCCAGTAGTCCCAGTTGGGGGCTTAGCAATCAGCCCCAGCATTTT
CASSPSWGLSNQPQHF
>NA|NA|TRBV5-1|TRBJ1-1
TGCGCCAGCAGCTTGCGCCAGGAGGGTGAAGCTTTCTTT
CASSLRQEGEAFF
>NA|TRBD2|TRBV5-1|TRBJ2-7
TGCGCCAGCAGCCTCGTAGCGGGAGGGCCTATAGCGATTGAGCAGTACTTC
CASSLVAGGPIAIEQYF
>NA|NA|TRBV30|TRBJ2-4
TGTGCCGGCGCGACTCAAGCCAAAAACATTCAGTACTTC
CAGATQAKNIQYF
>NA|TRBD1|TRBV5-1|TRBJ2-2
TGCGCCAGCAGCTTGAGTACAGACAGGGCCGGGGAGCTGTTTTTT
CASSLSTDRAGELFF
>NA|NA|TRBV3-1/TRBV3-2|TRBJ2-1
TGTGCCAGCAGCCAAGGGGGGCGGACCTCCTACAATGAGCAGTTCTTC
CASSQGGRTSYNEQFF
>few|TRBD2|TRBV12-3/TRBV12-4|TRBJ2-7
TGTGCCAGCAGTCCGACTAGCGGCAACGAGCAGTACTTC
CASSPTSGNEQYF
>NA|NA|TRBV13|TRBJ1-1
TGTGCCAGCAGCACGGTGGGGGGTTCGAGCGTCACTGAAGCTTTCTTT
CASSTVGGSSVTEAFF
>NA|NA|TRBV6-5|TRBJ1-5
TGTGCCAGCAGTTCCGAGCGGGGTCCCGGCAATCAGCCCCAGCATTTT
CASSSERGPGNQPQHF
>NA|TRBD1|TRBV10-2|TRBJ2-1
TGCGCCAGCAGCGCCACAGGGGCAGGGTACAATGAGCAGTTCTTC
CASSATGAGYNEQFF
>once|TRBD2|TRBV7-9|TRBJ2-1
TGTGCCAGCAGCTTAGCGGGAGGGTACAATGAGCAGTTCTTC
CASSLAGGYNEQFF
>NA|NA|TRBV5-1|TRBJ2-5
TGCGCCAGCAGCTTGGTCGACAGGAAAGAGACCCAGTACTTC
CASSLVDRKETQYF
>NA|NA|TRBV28|TRBJ1-4
TGTGCCAGCAGCTCCATCACTGCAACTAATGAAAAACTGTTTTTT
CASSSITATNEKLFF